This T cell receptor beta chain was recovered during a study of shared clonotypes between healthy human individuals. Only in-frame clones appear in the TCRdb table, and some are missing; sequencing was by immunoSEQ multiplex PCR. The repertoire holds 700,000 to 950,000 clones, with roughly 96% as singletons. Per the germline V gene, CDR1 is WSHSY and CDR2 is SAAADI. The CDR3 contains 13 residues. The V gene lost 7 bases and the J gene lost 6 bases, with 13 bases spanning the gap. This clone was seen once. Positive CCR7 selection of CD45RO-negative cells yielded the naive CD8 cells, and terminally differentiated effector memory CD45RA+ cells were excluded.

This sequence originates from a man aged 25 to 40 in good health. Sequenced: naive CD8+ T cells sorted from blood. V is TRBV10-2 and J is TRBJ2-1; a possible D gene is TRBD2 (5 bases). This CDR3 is CASIRGSGNEQFF. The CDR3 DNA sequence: TGCGCCAGCATCCGGGGTTCGGGCAATGAGCAGTTCTTC.